This TCR beta chain comes out of a study of shared clonotypes between healthy human individuals. Some clones are missing from TCRdb's copy, which holds only in-frame ones; the method was immunoSEQ multiplex PCR. Among around 1.1 million clones listed, approximately 77% were seen once. Between the trimmed V and J ends, which lost 2 bases and 0 bases, there was a span of 14 bases. Germline CDR1 and CDR2: SGHRS and YFSETQ. CDR3 length: 16 residues. This chain joins TRBV5-1 and TRBJ1-1; D uncertain. Sequencing input: memory CD4+ T cells from PBMCs. Subset indicated: CD45RA-negative fraction. This clonotype originated in a man aged 18 to 30 in good health. Some clones in this sample may be carry-over from other donors' samples. CDR3 sequence: CASSFGDGGLNTEAFF. In nucleotides, the CDR3 is TGCGCCAGCAGCTTTGGGGATGGCGGGTTGAACACTGAAGCTTTCTTT. Full variable domain (outside the CDR3, taken from reference TRBV5-1 and TRBJ1-1): KAGVTQTPRYLIKTRGQQVTLSCSPISGHRSVSWYQQTPGQGLQFLFEYFSETQRNKGNFPGRFSGRQFSNSRSEMNVSTLELGDSALYLCASSFGDGGLNTEAFFGQGTRLTVV.